A selection of T cell receptor beta chains follows, all from one sample in a study of cytomegalovirus exposure and HLA in healthy donors. Clones were sequenced by immunoSEQ multiplex PCR, and TCRdb holds only the in-frame ones, with some missing. Among about 170,000 clones listed, over 65% were seen once. The specimen sequenced was PBMCs. Receptor source: a female donor in good health and CMV-seronegative. Both conserved end residues are part of each CDR3. D genes are given only for firm matches. Clone size is given for some rows only: seen once, a few or many times, or a class if the clone is expanded.

D gene | clone size | J gene | V gene | CDR3 length | CDR3 protein | CDR3 DNA
NA | NA | TRBJ2-7 | TRBV18 | 16 | CASSPGMSGARHEQYF | TGTGCCAGCTCACCCGGAATGTCAGGGGCGCGGCACGAGCAGTACTTC
TRBD1 | NA | TRBJ2-5 | TRBV2 | 16 | CASTHVDRGLLETQYF | TGTGCCAGCACTCACGTGGACAGGGGGCTTTTAGAGACCCAGTACTTC
NA | few | TRBJ1-2 | TRBV12-1 | 15 | CASSFARGSNYGYTF | NA
NA | NA | TRBJ1-4 | TRBV4-3 | 13 | CASSQSSVDRLFF | TGCGCCAGCAGCCAATCGAGCGTGGATAGACTGTTTTTT
NA | NA | TRBJ1-1 | TRBV18 | 12 | CASSRGGTEAFF | TGTGCCAGCTCACGGGGGGGGACTGAAGCTTTCTTT
NA | NA | TRBJ1-3 | TRBV7-9 | 15 | CASSPRRQSGYTIYF | TGTGCCAGCAGCCCAAGAAGACAGTCCGGTTACACCATATATTTT
NA | NA | TRBJ1-1 | TRBV11-2 | 14 | CASSSEMRYTEAFF | TGTGCCAGCAGCTCGGAGATGCGATACACTGAAGCTTTCTTT
NA | few | TRBJ1-2 | TRBV18 | 15 | CASSPPYRSFDGYTF | TGTGCCAGCTCACCTCCATACAGGTCGTTCGATGGCTACACCTTC
TRBD1 | NA | TRBJ1-4 | TRBV5-4 | 14 | CASSIGQENEKLFF | TGTGCCAGCAGCATTGGACAGGAAAATGAAAAACTGTTTTTT
NA | NA | TRBJ2-7 | TRBV29-1 | 13 | CSVVVGSSYEQYF | TGCAGCGTTGTGGTAGGGAGCTCCTACGAGCAGTACTTC
NA | NA | TRBJ1-5 | TRBV19 | 16 | CASTYGQPRRNQPQHF | TGTGCCAGTACCTACGGACAGCCAAGGCGCAATCAGCCCCAGCATTTT
TRBD1 | NA | TRBJ2-5 | TRBV9 | 16 | CASSVGGTGVRETQYF | TGTGCCAGCAGCGTAGGGGGGACAGGGGTCCGAGAGACCCAGTACTTC
TRBD1 | NA | TRBJ1-3 | TRBV7-7 | 15 | CASSTGTGTGNTIYF | TGTGCCAGCAGCACCGGGACAGGGACGGGAAACACCATATATTTT
NA | NA | TRBJ2-3 | TRBV7-6 | 13 | CASSLGLTDTQYF | TGTGCCAGCAGCTTAGGACTCACAGATACGCAGTATTTT
TRBD1 | few | TRBJ2-7 | TRBV7-6 | 15 | CASSLLGQGDYEQYF | TGTGCCAGCAGCCTGCTAGGACAGGGGGACTACGAGCAGTACTTC
TRBD2 | NA | TRBJ2-1 | TRBV19 | 15 | CASSIGAGGGNEQFF | TGTGCCAGTAGTATAGGGGCGGGGGGTGGCAATGAGCAGTTCTTC
NA | NA | TRBJ1-2 | TRBV19 | 13 | CASRPDTVYGYTF | TGTGCCAGTAGACCCGACACGGTCTATGGCTACACCTTC
NA | once | TRBJ2-2 | TRBV12-5 | 12 | CASGLPAGELFF | TGTGCTAGTGGTTTGCCCGCCGGGGAGCTGTTTTTT
NA | NA | TRBJ2-2 | TRBV29-1 | 13 | CSVDRAGAGELFF | TGCAGCGTTGACCGGGCAGGGGCCGGGGAGCTGTTTTTT
TRBD1 | NA | TRBJ1-1 | TRBV4-3 | 13 | CASSQEQGVTAFF | TGCGCCAGCAGCCAAGAGCAGGGGGTGACAGCTTTCTTT
NA | NA | TRBJ2-2 | TRBV28 | 13 | CASSWGGTGELFF | TGTGCCAGCAGTTGGGGAGGAACCGGGGAGCTGTTTTTT
NA | NA | TRBJ1-5 | TRBV25-1 | 15 | CASSSWGDSNQPQHF | TGTGCCAGCAGTAGCTGGGGGGATAGCAATCAGCCCCAGCATTTT
TRBD2 | NA | TRBJ2-1 | TRBV7-9 | 15 | CASSLDGRAVNEQFF | TGTGCCAGCAGCTTAGACGGGAGGGCCGTTAATGAGCAGTTCTTC
NA | few | TRBJ2-7 | TRBV7-2 | 13 | CASSSARVGEQYF | TGTGCCAGCAGCTCCGCACGGGTGGGCGAGCAGTACTTC
NA | NA | TRBJ2-4 | TRBV5-1 | 11 | CASSMSGIQYF | TGCGCCAGCAGTATGTCAGGGATTCAGTACTTC
NA | once | TRBJ1-1 | TRBV5-1 | 14 | CASSRRDVGTEAFF | TGCGCCAGCAGCCGCCGGGATGTGGGTACTGAAGCTTTCTTT
TRBD1 | NA | TRBJ1-1 | TRBV30 | 16 | CAWSKAPGTGITEAFF | TGTGCCTGGAGCAAAGCACCCGGGACAGGTATTACTGAAGCTTTCTTT
TRBD2 | NA | TRBJ2-2 | TRBV7-3 | 14 | CASSPGGGAGELFF | TGTGCCAGCAGCCCCGGCGGGGGGGCCGGGGAGCTGTTTTTT
TRBD1 | NA | TRBJ2-2 | TRBV9 | 17 | CASSVAVGQGYTGELFF | TGTGCCAGCAGCGTGGCCGTCGGACAGGGCTACACCGGGGAGCTGTTTTTT
NA | NA | TRBJ1-1 | TRBV6-1 | 13 | CASSEGGPTEAFF | TGTGCCAGCAGTGAGGGGGGGCCCACTGAAGCTTTCTTT
TRBD2 | NA | TRBJ2-7 | TRBV30 | 13 | CACSVLAGKEQYF | TGTGCCTGCTCGGTACTAGCGGGGAAAGAGCAGTACTTC
NA | NA | TRBJ1-3 | TRBV7-9 | 13 | CASRQTAGNTIYF | TGTGCCAGCAGACAGACAGCTGGAAACACCATATATTTT
NA | NA | TRBJ1-2 | TRBV11-2 | 15 | CASSAINDRRRGYTF | TGTGCCAGCAGCGCCATCAACGACAGGCGGAGGGGCTACACCTTC
NA | NA | TRBJ2-7 | TRBV29-1 | 11 | CSVLNTYEQYF | TGCAGCGTCCTTAATACCTACGAGCAGTACTTC
NA | NA | TRBJ2-1 | TRBV27 | 12 | CASYKRLNEQFF | TGTGCCAGCTACAAGCGGCTCAATGAGCAGTTCTTC
NA | NA | TRBJ1-2 | TRBV20-1 | 10 | CSAAAYGYTF | TGCAGTGCGGCGGCCTATGGCTACACCTTC
NA | NA | TRBJ1-5 | TRBV28 | 16 | CASSYSGLGSNQPQHF | TGTGCCAGCAGTTACTCAGGGTTGGGGAGCAATCAGCCCCAGCATTTT
TRBD1 | NA | TRBJ2-7 | TRBV12-5 | 14 | CASGSGTGDTEQYF | TGTGCTAGTGGATCCGGGACAGGGGACACCGAGCAGTACTTC
TRBD1 | once | TRBJ2-3 | TRBV7-9 | 15 | CASSAPDRVTDTQYF | TGTGCCAGCAGCGCCCCGGACAGGGTCACAGATACGCAGTATTTT
NA | NA | TRBJ2-6 | TRBV5-1 | 17 | CASSSGHTSSGANVLTF | TGCGCCAGCAGCTCGGGACATACATCCTCTGGGGCCAACGTCCTGACTTTC
NA | NA | TRBJ2-2 | TRBV7-2 | 16 | CASSLASRVRTGELFF | TGTGCCAGCAGCTTAGCTTCCCGCGTTCGCACCGGGGAGCTGTTTTTT